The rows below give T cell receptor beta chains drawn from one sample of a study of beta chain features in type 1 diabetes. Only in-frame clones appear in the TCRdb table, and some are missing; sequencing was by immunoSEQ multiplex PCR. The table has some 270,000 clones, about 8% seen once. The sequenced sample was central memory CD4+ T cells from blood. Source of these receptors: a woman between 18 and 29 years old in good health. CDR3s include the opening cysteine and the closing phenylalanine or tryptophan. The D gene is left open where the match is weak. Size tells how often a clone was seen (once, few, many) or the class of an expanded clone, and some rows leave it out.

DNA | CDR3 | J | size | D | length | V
TGTGCCAGCAGCCAAGAGGGTGGGTGGAACACCGGGGAGCTGTTTTTT | CASSQEGGWNTGELFF | TRBJ2-2 | . | . | 16 | TRBV4-2
TGTGCCTGGAGTGTACGGGAAGGGCGGGTCGAGTGGTCTGGGGCCAACGTCCTGACTTTC | CAWSVREGRVEWSGANVLTF | TRBJ2-6 | few | . | 20 | TRBV30
TGCGCCAGCAGATGGGGGACAAACGGGAATGAAAAACTGTTTTTT | CASRWGTNGNEKLFF | TRBJ1-4 | few | . | 15 | TRBV5-1
TGTGCCAGCAGCTTAATGGGGAGCACAGATACGCAGTATTTT | CASSLMGSTDTQYF | TRBJ2-3 | . | . | 14 | TRBV7-3
TGTGCCAGCAGCTTGGAGGTAGGCTCACCCCTCCACTTT | CASSLEVGSPLHF | TRBJ1-6 | . | . | 13 | TRBV5-4
TGTGCCAGCAGCTTAAAGGCGTCTTGGGACACTGAAGCTTTCTTT | CASSLKASWDTEAFF | TRBJ1-1 | few | . | 15 | TRBV7-2
TGTGCCAGCAGCCACGTACGCGGTGGGTACGACTCCTACAATGAGCAGTTCTTC | CASSHVRGGYDSYNEQFF | TRBJ2-1 | many | . | 18 | TRBV5-6
TGTGCCAGCAGCTTAACAGGGAGGCGATACGAGCAGTACTTC | CASSLTGRRYEQYF | TRBJ2-7 | . | . | 14 | TRBV5-6
TGTGCCAGCACCCTAGTGGAATCTGAAGCTTTCTTT | CASTLVESEAFF | TRBJ1-1 | few | . | 12 | TRBV7-9
TGTGCCAGCAGCCCCCTACAAGGAAGAGACACCGGGGAGCTGTTTTTT | CASSPLQGRDTGELFF | TRBJ2-2 | few | . | 16 | TRBV14
TGTGCCAGCAGCTTAAACAGGAACACTGAAGCTTTCTTT | CASSLNRNTEAFF | TRBJ1-1 | few | . | 13 | TRBV7-3
TGTGCCTGGACCAAGGGTCCGAGCTCCTACAATGAGCAGTTCTTC | CAWTKGPSSYNEQFF | TRBJ2-1 | few | . | 15 | TRBV30
TGTGCCAGCAGTGATTATAATGAGCAGTTCTTC | CASSDYNEQFF | TRBJ2-1 | . | . | 11 | TRBV2
TGTGCCAGCAGTGAATATAACGGGGCGGCTAATGAAAAACTGTTTTTT | CASSEYNGAANEKLFF | TRBJ1-4 | . | . | 16 | TRBV25-1
TGTGCCAGCAGCTTGCCAGGGGACAGGTCAGATACGCAGTATTTT | CASSLPGDRSDTQYF | TRBJ2-3 | . | TRBD1 | 15 | TRBV5-4
TGCAGCGTTGAAGAAGGCAGCAGACACTTTGGCTACACCTTC | CSVEEGSRHFGYTF | TRBJ1-2 | few | . | 14 | TRBV29-1
TGTGCCAGCAGCTTAGTCCCAGTTTGGGAGGTTAATGGCTACACCTTC | CASSLVPVWEVNGYTF | TRBJ1-2 | . | . | 16 | TRBV7-9
TGTGCCAGCAGCTTATCAGCAGGGTTCTATGGCTACACCTTC | CASSLSAGFYGYTF | TRBJ1-2 | few | . | 14 | TRBV7-3
TGTGCCAGCAGCGGACACAACACCGGGGAGCTGTTTTTT | CASSGHNTGELFF | TRBJ2-2 | many | . | 13 | TRBV7-9
TGTGCCTGGAATAAGGGTGGGAAAAACAATGAGCAGTTCTTC | CAWNKGGKNNEQFF | TRBJ2-1 | . | . | 14 | TRBV30
TGTGCCAGCAGCGTAGAAGGCGCTGAAGCTTTCTTT | CASSVEGAEAFF | TRBJ1-1 | . | . | 12 | TRBV9
TGCGCCAGCAGCCTGAACAATGAGCAGTTCTTC | CASSLNNEQFF | TRBJ2-1 | few | . | 11 | TRBV5-1
TGTGCCAGCAGTCGGAACAGCTACAATGAGCAGTTCTTC | CASSRNSYNEQFF | TRBJ2-1 | . | . | 13 | TRBV27
TGTGCCACCAGTAGCGGTCGGACAGATACGCAGTATTTT | CATSSGRTDTQYF | TRBJ2-3 | many | . | 13 | TRBV15
TGTGCCAGCGGTTGGGGAATTAACACTGAAGCTTTCTTT | CASGWGINTEAFF | TRBJ1-1 | . | . | 13 | TRBV7-2
TGTGCCAGCAGCTTATTTGAGGGCAATCAGCCCCAGCATTTT | CASSLFEGNQPQHF | TRBJ1-5 | many | . | 14 | TRBV7-2
TGTGCCAGCAGCCAAGAAGTTGGGCGGATTAATTCACCCCTCCACTTT | CASSQEVGRINSPLHF | TRBJ1-6 | . | . | 16 | TRBV4-2
TGTGCCAGCAGCTTAGGAGGGGATCAGCCCCAGCATTTT | CASSLGGDQPQHF | TRBJ1-5 | few | . | 13 | TRBV7-9
TGTGCCAGCCAGGGATACAGGTACACTGAAGCTTTCTTT | CASQGYRYTEAFF | TRBJ1-1 | . | . | 13 | TRBV6-5
TGTGCCAGCTCACGAACGACAGGGCCCCGCTCTGGGGCCAACGTCCTGACTTTC | CASSRTTGPRSGANVLTF | TRBJ2-6 | . | TRBD1 | 18 | TRBV18
TGTGCCAGCAGGGCTGGACAGGTGGGTCAGCCCCAGCATTTT | CASRAGQVGQPQHF | TRBJ1-5 | . | TRBD1 | 14 | TRBV2
TGCGCCAGCAGCTTGTCGGGGTTGGGCAATCAGCCCCAGCATTTT | CASSLSGLGNQPQHF | TRBJ1-5 | few | . | 15 | TRBV5-1
TGCAGCGTTTCAGCAGGCGGACTTGATACTGAAGCTTTCTTT | CSVSAGGLDTEAFF | TRBJ1-1 | few | . | 14 | TRBV29-1
TGCGCCAGCAGCTTGGGATTGTACACAGATACGCAGTATTTT | CASSLGLYTDTQYF | TRBJ2-3 | few | . | 14 | TRBV5-1
TGTGCCAGCTCACCTGGCACAGATACGCAGTATTTT | CASSPGTDTQYF | TRBJ2-3 | many | . | 12 | TRBV18
TGTGCCAGCAGAACATTGAACACTGAAGCTTTCTTT | CASRTLNTEAFF | TRBJ1-1 | . | . | 12 | TRBV7-8
TGTGCCAGCAGTCCCTATGGTCAGCCCCAGCATTTT | CASSPYGQPQHF | TRBJ1-5 | many | . | 12 | TRBV28
TGCGCCAGCAGCCCCCTTCTAAGCGGGGGACAAGAGACCCAGTACTTC | CASSPLLSGGQETQYF | TRBJ2-5 | . | TRBD2 | 16 | TRBV5-1
TGTGCTAGTGGTTCCGGGACATGGGAGACCCAGTACTTC | CASGSGTWETQYF | TRBJ2-5 | few | . | 13 | TRBV12-5
TGTGCCAGCACCAACCGTAGGGGGGAAGAGACCCAGTACTTC | CASTNRRGEETQYF | TRBJ2-5 | . | . | 14 | TRBV6-5
TGCGCCAGCAGCTTGTTCCCGGGGAACAATGAGCAGTTCTTC | CASSLFPGNNEQFF | TRBJ2-1 | few | . | 14 | TRBV5-1
TGTGCCAGCAGCTTTAAGGAAGGGGGGCGGGAGACCCAGTACTTC | CASSFKEGGRETQYF | TRBJ2-5 | . | . | 15 | TRBV7-2
TGTGCCAGCAGTTTGAGAGGGTGGGGACCGGCGAACACTGAAGCTTTCTTT | CASSLRGWGPANTEAFF | TRBJ1-1 | . | . | 17 | TRBV27
TGCGCCAGCAGCTCCCAAGGGAACACTGAAGCTTTCTTT | CASSSQGNTEAFF | TRBJ1-1 | . | . | 13 | TRBV5-1
TGTGCCATCAGTGTACAGGGGAACTATGGCTACACCTTC | CAISVQGNYGYTF | TRBJ1-2 | . | TRBD1 | 13 | TRBV10-3
TGCGCCAGCGCTCCCGATCGTTACGAGCAGTACTTC | CASAPDRYEQYF | TRBJ2-7 | few | . | 12 | TRBV5-1
TGTGCCAGCTCGACTAGCGGGGCCTATGAGCAGTTCTTC | CASSTSGAYEQFF | TRBJ2-1 | . | TRBD2 | 13 | TRBV14
TGTGCCAGCAGTTTTCAGGGCATGCCTGAAGCTTTCTTT | CASSFQGMPEAFF | TRBJ1-1 | few | . | 13 | TRBV7-7
TGTGCCAGCAGGCAACAGGGTCCCCACAATCAGCCCCAGCATTTT | CASRQQGPHNQPQHF | TRBJ1-5 | . | . | 15 | TRBV2
TGTGCCAGTAGTATAGAGTGGGGATCCTACAATGAGCAGTTCTTC | CASSIEWGSYNEQFF | TRBJ2-1 | few | . | 15 | TRBV19
TGTGCCAGCAGCTTGGGCGGGAAACCTAACTATGGCTACACCTTC | CASSLGGKPNYGYTF | TRBJ1-2 | few | . | 15 | TRBV5-6
TGTGCCAGCAGCTTCCAAGGGCTAACTAATGAAAAACTGTTTTTT | CASSFQGLTNEKLFF | TRBJ1-4 | few | . | 15 | TRBV7-2
TGTGCCAGCAGTCCCAGGGGAGGGAGCACAGATACGCAGTATTTT | CASSPRGGSTDTQYF | TRBJ2-3 | . | . | 15 | TRBV6-5
TGTGCCAGCAGTACCAGGACAGAGAGAGGTGAGCAGTTCTTC | CASSTRTERGEQFF | TRBJ2-1 | . | . | 14 | TRBV28
TGTGCCAGCAGCTCATACCGGGACAGAGGAAACACTGAAGCTTTCTTT | CASSSYRDRGNTEAFF | TRBJ1-1 | few | TRBD1 | 16 | TRBV7-8